The sample holds many counts of the clone carrying this T cell receptor (beta chain). Its antigen is not known. These data belong to a study of neurological immune-mediated disorders. General study findings and limits: Falling below healthy controls, multiple sclerosis showed the least TCR clonal expansion, while HTLV-1-associated myelopathy showed the most.

Time point defined: longitudinal time-point 2. Unsorted libraries were prepared from 2 million PBMCs that had been stored at -80 C. Trimming took 5 bases from V and 4 from J; bases not matched to a gene: 7. Per germline, CDR1 SGHRS and CDR2 YFSETQ. The CDR3 runs 15 residues. TCRdb fed the 5' RACE reads into MiXCR, producing one record per CDR3 protein. This repertoire shows 60,000 to 75,000 distinct CDR3 sequences, around a tenth found once; its top ten account for approximately 12%. The clonotype originates from a man aged 25-45 years in good health. The chain combines TRBV5-1 with TRBJ2-2, with 8 bases that match TRBD1. Material: PBMCs. CDR3 nucleotides: TGCGCCAGCAGTTTCGACAGGGGAATCACCGGGGAGCTGTTTTTT. Its translation is CASSFDRGITGELFF.